These 17 T cell receptor beta chains originate from one sample sequenced in a study of pediatric ulcerative colitis. Sequencing used immunoSEQ multiplex PCR; TCRdb keeps in-frame clones, though not all of them. The sample includes tens of thousands of clones, about two thirds of them seen just once. The rectum was sampled with one to two pinch biopsies at colonoscopy. Material for sequencing was gut tissue. The receptors shown here come from a boy younger than 18 with severe ulcerative colitis.

V gene TRBV5-1 combines with J gene TRBJ2-1; 8 positions match TRBD2. J gave up 0 bases and V 4 bases, and 3 bases lay outside the gene matches. The CDR3 is 15 residues long. CDR1 and CDR2 from the germline V gene are SGHRS and YFSETQ. The CDR3, as DNA: TGCGCCAGCAGCCCCAGCGGGAGCTCCTACAATGAGCAGTTCTTC. It yields the protein CASSPSGSSYNEQFF.

This chain connects TRBV10-3 to TRBJ2-2; 9 bases fit TRBD1. Germline CDR1 is ENHRY and CDR2 is SYGVKD. J was trimmed by 5 bases and V by 10 bases; bases with no gene match: 14. The CDR3 runs to 16 residues. CDR3 DNA sequence: TGTGCCAGCCAAAGAGAACAGGGGGCTGGAACCGGGGAGCTGTTTTTT. It specifies CASQREQGAGTGELFF.

The chain carries TRBV30 and TRBJ1-2; maybe TRBD1 (5 bases). CDR1 and CDR2 from the germline V gene are GTSNPN and SVGIG (reference sequence). V was clipped by 1 base and J by 5 bases, with 11 bases between them. The CDR3 covers 13 residues. The CDR3 DNA sequence: TGTGCCTGGAGTGAAAAGGGGAGATATGGCTACACCTTC. This encodes CAWSEKGRYGYTF. The full variable domain, its missing parts supplied by reference TRBV30 and TRBJ1-2, is SQTIHQWPATLVQPVGSPLSLECTVEGTSNPNLYWYRQAAGRGLQLLFYSVGIGQISSEVPQNLSASRPQDRQFILSSKKLLLSDSGFYLCAWSEKGRYGYTFGSGTRLTVV.

J is TRBJ2-5 and V is TRBV2; no firm D call. V lost 10 bases to trimming and J lost 2 bases, with 11 bases between them. Germline loops: CDR1 SNHLY, CDR2 FYNNEI. The CDR3 totals 12 residues. The CDR3 region is CATGLIQETQYF. As DNA, the CDR3 is TGTGCCACCGGCCTAATACAAGAGACCCAGTACTTC.

The J gene is TRBJ1-2, the V gene TRBV6-1; tentative D call: TRBD1 (6 bases). This CDR3 spans 13 amino acids. In germline, CDR1 is MNHNS, CDR2 SASEGT. With 7 bases removed from V and 7 bases from J, the gap between germline ends came to 16 bases. The CDR3 here is CASTQGLQGGYTF. CDR3 sequence (DNA): TGTGCCAGCACCCAGGGGCTACAAGGTGGCTACACCTTC.

The chain is built from TRBV11-1 and TRBJ2-2, with D unclear. This CDR3 spans 14 amino acids. Germline V gives CDR1 SGHAT, CDR2 FQDESV (reference sequence). V was shortened by 3 bases and J by 2 bases, with 7 bases between the two germline ends. The CDR3 protein is CASSFARNTGELFF. CDR3 DNA: TGTGCCAGCAGCTTTGCCCGAAACACCGGGGAGCTGTTTTTT.

This chain uses TRBV30 with TRBJ1-3; D remains unclear. The germline V and J ends were trimmed by 0 bases and 10 bases, with 10 bases remaining between them. CDR3 size: 12 residues. Germline CDR1 and CDR2: GTSNPN and SVGIG (reference sequence). The CDR3 coding sequence is TGTGCCTGGAGTGTAAGCCAGAGAACCATATATTTT. Translated: CAWSVSQRTIYF.

The chain links TRBV5-4 to TRBJ2-7; D gene ambiguous. The V gene lost 4 bases and the J gene lost 3 bases, with 8 bases spanning the gap. Germline V gene data show CDR1 as SGHNT and CDR2 as YYREEE (reference sequence). The CDR3 contains 12 residues. The CDR3 is CASSLNFYEQYF. For the CDR3, the DNA is TGTGCCAGCAGCCTAAACTTCTACGAGCAGTACTTC.

This clone was detected a few times. The chain joins TRBV18 to TRBJ1-5; D uncertain. This CDR3 is 16 amino acids long. Trimming took 6 bases from V and 5 from J, leaving 20 bases between them. Germline V gene lookup returns CDR1 KGHSH and CDR2 LQKENI. This CDR3 is CASSRAPQVFYQPQHF. CDR3 coding DNA: TGTGCCAGCTCGAGGGCTCCACAAGTTTTTTATCAGCCCCAGCATTTT.

The chain combines TRBV6-4 with TRBJ1-1, with no clear D. The CDR3 consists of 13 residues. Germline V lookup: CDR1 MRHNA, CDR2 SNTAGT. The V end lost 0 bases, the J end lost 1 base, and 3 bases lay between the germline ends. The CDR3 DNA sequence: TGTGCCAGCAGTGACTCAGGGAACACTGAAGCTTTCTTT. Translating it yields CASSDSGNTEAFF.

The chain is built from TRBV6-5 and TRBJ1-2; 10 nucleotides align to TRBD1. The ends lost 6 bases at V and 4 bases at J; junction bases unmatched: 5. Germline values: CDR1 MNHEY, CDR2 SVGAGI. The CDR3 extends over 14 amino acids. CDR3 protein: CASSSGTGVYGYTF. As DNA, the CDR3 is TGTGCCAGCAGCTCCGGGACAGGGGTCTATGGCTACACCTTC.

This chain connects TRBV19 to TRBJ1-1; maybe TRBD1 (5 bases). Trimming cost V 4 bases and J 4 bases, with 16 bases left between them. Per the germline V gene, CDR1 is LNHDA and CDR2 is SQIVND (reference sequence). This CDR3 has 15 amino acids. CDR3 sequence (DNA): TGTGCCAGTAGTAGCCAACAATCAGGGACCACTGAAGCTTTCTTT. This codes for CASSSQQSGTTEAFF.

CDR3 DNA sequence: TGTGCCAGCAGCTTAAGGGGTCTCTATGGCTACACCTTC. Translated, it gives CASSLRGLYGYTF. V usage is TRBV7-9 and J usage is TRBJ1-2; TRBD1 might be the D (5 bases). CDR1 SEHNR and CDR2 FQNEAQ come from the germline V gene (reference sequence). Trimming took off 2 bases at V and 4 bases at J, with 8 bases between the two ends. This CDR3 is 13 amino acids long.

This clone was recorded only once. The chain couples TRBV7-8 to TRBJ1-2; D is possibly TRBD1 (5 bases). V was shortened by 1 base and J by 7 bases, with 16 bases between the two germline ends. The CDR3 length is 15 residues. The germline V gene encodes CDR1 SGHVS and CDR2 FQNEAQ. For the CDR3, the DNA is TGTGCCAGCAGCTTAGATTCCGGAGGCGGGGGTGGCTACACCTTC. Its translation is CASSLDSGGGGGYTF. Looking up the rest from reference TRBV7-8 and TRBJ1-2 gives the full variable domain: GAGVSQSPRYKVAKRGQDVALRCDPISGHVSLFWYQQALGQGPEFLTYFQNEAQLDKSGLPSDRFFAERPEGSVSTLKIQRTQQEDSAVYLCASSLDSGGGGGYTFGSGTRLTVV.

V usage is TRBV6-6 and J usage is TRBJ2-1, with D possibly matching TRBD2 (7 bases). CDR1 and CDR2 (germline): MNHNY, SVGAGI (reference sequence). The CDR3 runs 13 residues. Deletions cut 8 bases from V and 10 bases from J, with 18 bases between. The CDR3 is CASGKAGAGEQFF. The CDR3 region has the DNA TGTGCCAGCGGGAAGGCGGGGGCCGGGGAGCAGTTCTTC.

The chain is built from TRBV30 and TRBJ1-2, with a weak D call TRBD1 (5 bases). This CDR3 has 13 residues. Trimming removed 1 base from V and 6 bases from J, with 12 bases in between. Germline CDR1 is GTSNPN and CDR2 is SVGIG (reference sequence). The CDR3 here is CAWSARGRDGYTF. The CDR3 DNA follows: TGTGCCTGGAGTGCCCGGGGCCGGGATGGCTACACCTTC.

The chain combines TRBV18 with TRBJ2-1, with a tentative D call TRBD2 (5 bases). Trimming removed 6 bases from V and 11 bases from J, with 17 bases in between. Germline values: CDR1 KGHSH, CDR2 LQKENI. This CDR3 spans 13 amino acids. CDR3 protein: CASSPKVGEQQFF. The CDR3 DNA reads as TGTGCCAGCTCCCCCAAGGTCGGGGAGCAGCAGTTCTTC.